The 9 T cell receptor beta chains in this list originate from one sample, sequenced in a study of long-term antiretroviral therapy in people with HIV. Survey-level immunoSEQ v3.0 assays were run. Produced via immunoSEQ multiplex PCR; TCRdb's table is partial and in-frame only. There are around 2,700 clones in the sample; around 74% occur only once, and about 8.6% lies in the top ten. Sample: unsorted PBMCs, taken 0.4 years before starting antiretroviral therapy. These receptors were obtained from a woman between 35 and 50 years old with HIV.

The chain carries TRBV27 and TRBJ2-1, with D perhaps TRBD1 or TRBD2 (5 bases each). V lost 3 bases and J 3 bases, leaving 12 bases between the germline ends. The V gene's germline CDR1 is MNHEY and CDR2 SMNVEV (reference sequence). There are 15 residues in the CDR3. CDR3 amino acids: CASSLGDARYNEQFF. The DNA of the CDR3 is TGTGCCAGCAGTTTGGGGGACGCGCGCTACAATGAGCAGTTCTTC.

The V and J genes are TRBV9 and TRBJ2-2; D is perhaps TRBD1 (5 bases). This CDR3 region has 12 residues. Germline V gene sequence: CDR1 SGDLS, CDR2 YYNGEE. With 5 bases removed from V and 5 bases from J, the gap between germline ends came to 7 bases. The CDR3 DNA reads as TGTGCCAGCAGTGCAGGGACCGGGGAGCTGTTTTTT. As protein: CASSAGTGELFF.

The chain combines TRBV10-2 with TRBJ2-4, with D hard to call. CDR1 is WSHSY and CDR2 is SAAADI in the germline V gene. The CDR3 contains 11 residues. Trimming shortened V by 3 bases and J by 8 bases, and 5 bases separated the two germline ends. CDR3 nucleotides: TGCGCCAGCAGTGAAGTGGACATTCAGTACTTC. Translating it yields CASSEVDIQYF.

Judged by abundance, this clone is large. This same CDR3 is encoded by further DNA sequences in the sample. This chain links TRBV6-5 with TRBJ2-7; TRBD2 matches at 7 bases. The CDR3 totals 14 residues. Looked up from germline, CDR1 is MNHEY and CDR2 is SVGAGI. The ends lost 0 bases at V and 4 bases at J; junction bases unmatched: 3. The CDR3 DNA sequence: TGTGCCAGCAGTTACTCCCTAGCGGAGTACGAGCAGTACTTC. Protein: CASSYSLAEYEQYF.

A few counts support this clone. The rearrangement joins TRBV2 to TRBJ2-7; perhaps TRBD1 as D (6 bases). This CDR3 comprises 15 residues. Per the germline V gene, CDR1 is SNHLY and CDR2 is FYNNEI. Trimming stripped 3 bases from V and 3 bases from J, with 15 bases between. Here the CDR3 reads CASSDGVETGYEQYF. The CDR3 region has the DNA TGTGCCAGCAGTGATGGAGTGGAGACAGGCTACGAGCAGTACTTC.

This rearrangement joins TRBV7-2 to TRBJ2-3; TRBD2 agrees at 7 bases. Germline loops: CDR1 SGHTA, CDR2 FQGNSA. J lost 2 bases, V lost 6 bases, and 11 bases had no gene match. CDR3 length equals 16 residues. The CDR3 nucleotides read TGTGCCAGCAGTCTTTACCCGGGGAGGGCCACAGATACGCAGTATTTT. Encoded protein: CASSLYPGRATDTQYF.

This clone appeared once. The same CDR3 also results from other DNA sequences found in this sample. The genes are TRBV18 and TRBJ2-5; TRBD1 or TRBD2 may be the D gene (5 bases each). CDR1 is KGHSH and CDR2 is LQKENI in the germline V gene. This CDR3 contains 13 residues. V lost 2 bases and J 2 bases, leaving 6 bases between the germline ends. The CDR3 loop reads CASSPGTQETQYF. In DNA, the CDR3 is TGTGCCAGCTCACCAGGGACGCAAGAGACCCAGTACTTC.

The chain links TRBV15 to TRBJ2-6, with D maybe TRBD1 (5 bases). From germline, CDR1 is LNHNV and CDR2 YYDKDF (reference sequence). Trimming took off 3 bases at V and 1 base at J, with 7 bases between the two ends. This CDR3 has 15 amino acids. Here the CDR3 DNA reads TGTGCCACCAGCAGGCAGGGTTCTGGGGCCAACGTCCTGACTTTC. It encodes CATSRQGSGANVLTF.

The chain has TRBV5-1 and TRBJ2-5; the match to TRBD2 covers 9 bases. J gave up 1 base and V 4 bases, and 5 bases lay outside the gene matches. CDR3 length equals 15 residues. Looked up from germline, CDR1 is SGHRS and CDR2 is YFSETQ. The CDR3 region has the DNA TGCGCCAGCAGCGGTTTAGCGGGAGCCCAAGAGACCCAGTACTTC. Translation gives CASSGLAGAQETQYF.